The 18 T cell receptor beta chains below were found in one sample sequenced in a study of blood T cell repertoires in COVID-19. Clones were sequenced by immunoSEQ multiplex PCR, and TCRdb holds only the in-frame ones, with some missing. The sample lists about 43,000 clones; roughly 90% were seen once. Source material: peripheral blood. Source of these receptors: a human donor in a cohort sampled during active COVID-19.

The chain carries TRBV7-6 and TRBJ1-2; D may be TRBD1 (6 bases). V lost 3 bases, J lost 6 bases, and 11 bases lay in between. The CDR3 length is 13 residues. Germline V gene sequence: CDR1 SGHVS, CDR2 FNYEAQ. In nucleotides, the CDR3 is TGTGCCAGCAGCTTGACACCAGGGGATGGCTACACCTTC. Translating gives CASSLTPGDGYTF. The whole variable domain, remainder taken from reference TRBV7-6 and TRBJ1-2, is GAGVSQSPRYKVTKRGQDVALRCDPISGHVSLYWYRQALGQGPEFLTYFNYEAQQDKSGLPNDRFSAERPEGSISTLTIQRTEQRDSAMYRCASSLTPGDGYTFGSGTRLTVV.

This chain links TRBV3-1 (or the pseudogene TRBV3-2) with TRBJ2-5; D uncertain. The CDR3 has 12 amino acids. V was clipped by 4 bases and J by 7 bases, with 10 bases between them. The germline gives CDR1 LGHDT, CDR2 YNNKEL (reference sequence). CDR3 sequence: CASSRPIGTQYF. The CDR3 DNA reads as TGTGCCAGCAGCCGTCCCATCGGGACCCAGTACTTC.

The chain couples TRBV6-5 to TRBJ1-2; D is undetermined. Trimming left V 6 bases short and J 8 bases short, with 10 bases between. There are 11 residues in the CDR3. Per germline, CDR1 MNHEY and CDR2 SVGAGI. CDR3 region: CASRRREGYTF. The CDR3 DNA follows: TGTGCCAGCAGGCGGAGGGAGGGCTACACCTTC.

The rearrangement links TRBV7-9 to TRBJ2-7; possible D gene TRBD1, 6 bases. The CDR3 contains 14 residues. V shed 5 bases and J shed 1 base, with 12 bases lying between them. Germline CDR1 is SEHNR and CDR2 is FQNEAQ (reference sequence). CDR3 residues: CASSLGQPSYEQYF. The CDR3 DNA reads as TGTGCCAGCAGCCTCGGACAGCCATCCTACGAGCAGTACTTC.

This clone appeared a single time. The V call is TRBV7-9, the J call TRBJ2-3; TRBD1 matches at 8 bases. CDR3 length equals 16 residues. V dropped 5 bases and J dropped 1; count of bases not matched to a gene: 8. The germline V gene has CDR1 SEHNR and CDR2 FQNEAQ (reference sequence). The CDR3: CASSPTQGAGTDTQYF. The CDR3 nucleotides are TGTGCCAGCAGCCCAACCCAGGGGGCCGGCACAGATACGCAGTATTTT.

This chain connects TRBV6-2 or TRBV6-3 to TRBJ1-1; D unclear. The germline V gene encodes CDR1 MNHEY and CDR2 SVGEGT. V dropped 0 bases and J dropped 8 bases, with 10 bases sitting between them. The CDR3 spans 13 residues. As DNA, the CDR3 is TGTGCCAGCAGTTACTCGATACGGGGAGAAGCTTTCTTT. The encoded protein is CASSYSIRGEAFF.

V is TRBV7-3 and J is TRBJ2-1; a possible D gene is TRBD2 (5 bases). Trimming stripped 0 bases from V and 9 bases from J, with 12 bases between. This CDR3 spans 14 amino acids. Germline V gives CDR1 SGHTA, CDR2 FQGTGA. CDR3 nucleotides: TGTGCCAGCAGCTTAACCGCACTAGTCACTGAGCAGTTCTTC. It is translated as CASSLTALVTEQFF.

The genes are TRBV6-2 or TRBV6-3 and TRBJ2-5; weak D call: TRBD2 (6 bases). The V end was cut by 6 bases, the J end by 4 bases, with 15 bases between. CDR3 size: 14 residues. CDR1 and CDR2 (germline): MNHEY, SVGEGT. DNA of the CDR3: TGTGCCAGCAGCCTAACTAGCTCAGTAGAGACCCAGTACTTC. Its protein is CASSLTSSVETQYF.

This chain links TRBV12-3 or TRBV12-4 with TRBJ2-3; perhaps TRBD2 as D (6 bases). The CDR3 length is 13 residues. Between the trimmed V and J ends, which lost 6 bases and 9 bases, there was a span of 16 bases. CDR3 protein: CASSPPGSGTQYF. For the CDR3, the DNA is TGTGCCAGCAGCCCCCCCGGGAGCGGCACGCAGTATTTT.

This clone appeared many times. V and J are TRBV2 and TRBJ1-2; unclear D gene. V was shortened by 2 bases and J by 8 bases, with 12 bases between the two germline ends. CDR1 is SNHLY, CDR2 FYNNEI, per germline. The CDR3 contains 13 residues. CDR3 loop: CASSERVIDGYTF. The CDR3 bases are TGTGCCAGCAGTGAACGGGTAATTGACGGCTACACCTTC.

This clone was seen only a few times. DNA of the CDR3: TGTGCCAGCAGTTCCGCCGGGACTAGCGGCTACAATGAGCAGTTCTTC. Protein sequence: CASSSAGTSGYNEQFF. V usage is TRBV28 and J usage is TRBJ2-1; 11 bases are shared with TRBD2. Trimming removed 4 bases from V and 3 bases from J; junction bases left unmatched: 5. Germline V CDR1 and CDR2: MDHEN, SYDVKM. This CDR3 comprises 16 residues. Full variable domain (outside the CDR3, taken from reference TRBV28 and TRBJ2-1): DVKVTQSSRYLVKRTGEKVFLECVQDMDHENMFWYRQDPGLGLRLIYFSYDVKMKEKGDIPEGYSVSREKKERFSLILESASTNQTSMYLCASSSAGTSGYNEQFFGPGTRLTVL.

The V gene is TRBV6-5, the J gene TRBJ1-2, with D unclear. The V end lost 2 bases, the J end lost 6 bases, and 16 bases lay between the germline ends. Germline V gene data show CDR1 as MNHEY and CDR2 as SVGAGI. The CDR3 totals 15 residues. CDR3: CASSYPPPRFHGYTF. CDR3 in DNA: TGTGCCAGCAGTTACCCCCCCCCGAGATTCCATGGCTACACCTTC.

The chain joins TRBV18 to TRBJ2-7; TRBD2 might be the D (5 bases). V was clipped by 2 bases and J by 3 bases, with 11 bases between them. The CDR3 totals 14 residues. CDR1 and CDR2 (germline): KGHSH, LQKENI. The CDR3 is CASSPNEGGYEQYF. The CDR3 DNA is TGTGCCAGCTCACCAAACGAAGGAGGCTACGAGCAGTACTTC.

V is TRBV5-1 and J is TRBJ2-5; no clear D gene. Germline V gives CDR1 SGHRS, CDR2 YFSETQ. V lost 0 bases and J 3 bases, leaving 6 bases between the germline ends. The CDR3 length is 13 residues. CDR3 nucleotide sequence: TGCGCCAGCAGCTTGGATCTTGAAGAGACCCAGTACTTC. Translation: CASSLDLEETQYF.

The chain employs TRBV4-2 and TRBJ2-2; TRBD2 matches at 8 bases. The CDR3 sequence is 16 residues long. Germline CDR1 and CDR2: LGHNA and YNFKEQ. V lost 0 bases to trimming and J lost 4 bases; unmatched junction nucleotides: 4. The CDR3 DNA reads TGTGCCAGCAGCCAAGAGGCGGGGGGTGTCACCGGGGAGCTGTTTTTT. Translated, it gives CASSQEAGGVTGELFF.

Here the CDR3 reads CAWSLGTGGRETQYF. CDR3 coding DNA: TGTGCCTGGAGTCTCGGGACAGGGGGCAGGGAGACCCAGTACTTC. The gene calls are TRBV30 and TRBJ2-5; TRBD1 matches 12 bases. The V gene end was trimmed by 2 bases and the J gene end by 5 bases; junction bases not matched to a gene: 6. CDR1 and CDR2 (germline): GTSNPN, SVGIG (reference sequence). This CDR3 region has 15 residues.

This chain uses TRBV11-2 with TRBJ2-3; 12 bases line up with TRBD2. This CDR3 is 14 amino acids long. The V gene end was trimmed by 5 bases and the J gene end by 8 bases; junction bases not matched to a gene: 5. In germline, CDR1 is SGHAT, CDR2 FQNNGV. CDR3 in amino acids: CASSRTSGEGTQYF. The CDR3, as DNA: TGTGCCAGCAGCCGGACTAGCGGGGAGGGTACGCAGTATTTT. Filled out from reference TRBV11-2 and TRBJ2-3, the complete variable domain reads EAGVAQSPRYKIIEKRQSVAFWCNPISGHATLYWYQQILGQGPKLLIQFQNNGVVDDSQLPKDRFSAERLKGVDSTLKIQPAKLEDSAVYLCASSRTSGEGTQYFGPGTRLTVL.

The CDR3 sequence is CASSLDSLNTEAFF. CDR3 nucleotide sequence: TGCGCCAGCAGCTTGGATAGCCTGAACACTGAAGCTTTCTTT. V gene TRBV5-1 combines with J gene TRBJ1-1; the D is unclear. This CDR3 region has 14 residues. CDR1 SGHRS and CDR2 YFSETQ come from the germline V gene. V gave up 0 bases and J gave up 0 bases, with 6 bases separating them.